The rows below give T cell receptor beta chains drawn from one sample of a study of blood T cell repertoires in COVID-19. Using immunoSEQ multiplex PCR, the repertoire was profiled, and TCRdb retains in-frame clones only, with some absent. The profile shows over 200,000 clones, roughly 87% of them singletons. Sequencing was carried out using PBMCs or T cells enriched from blood (not recorded which). Receptors originate from a man aged 18 to 35 with acute COVID-19. CDR3s include the opening cysteine and the closing phenylalanine or tryptophan. The D gene is left open where the match is weak. Expanded clones get a size class; other rows say once, few or many, or leave the size out.

v_gene	d_gene	j_gene	abundance	CDR3aa	CDR3nt
TRBV13	TRBD2	TRBJ2-1	-	CASSLNRLAVTYNEQFF	TGTGCCAGCAGCCTCAATCGACTAGCGGTTACCTACAATGAGCAGTTCTTC
TRBV6-2/TRBV6-3	TRBD2	TRBJ2-1	-	CASSYPSGRVHNEQFF	TGTGCCAGCAGTTACCCGAGCGGGAGGGTACACAATGAGCAGTTCTTC
TRBV7-9	-	TRBJ1-1	-	CASSSTGNTEAFF	TGTGCCAGCAGCTCAACGGGAAACACTGAAGCTTTCTTT
TRBV6-6	TRBD1	TRBJ1-5	-	CASSPSFRDRGYQPQHF	TGTGCCAGCAGTCCGAGCTTCCGGGACAGGGGATATCAGCCCCAGCATTTT
TRBV24-1	TRBD2	TRBJ2-1	-	CATSDHLTSASSYNEQFF	TGTGCCACCAGTGATCACCTTACTAGCGCGAGCTCCTACAATGAGCAGTTCTTC
TRBV5-6	TRBD2	TRBJ2-1	-	CASSPGTSGRRYNEQFF	TGTGCCAGCAGCCCAGGGACTAGCGGGAGGCGGTACAATGAGCAGTTCTTC
TRBV4-1	-	TRBJ1-2	-	CASSPGRAGRYGYTF	TGCGCCAGCAGCCCTGGGAGGGCAGGACGCTATGGCTACACCTTC
TRBV28	TRBD1	TRBJ1-1	-	CASSLGSGGTDEAFF	TGTGCCAGCAGTTTGGGATCAGGGGGAACCGATGAAGCTTTCTTT
TRBV3-1/TRBV3-2	TRBD1	TRBJ2-2	-	CASSAPGTENTGELFF	TGTGCCAGCAGTGCACCCGGGACAGAGAACACCGGGGAGCTGTTTTTT
TRBV7-9	TRBD2	TRBJ2-1	-	CASSSLAELNEQFF	TGTGCCAGCAGCTCTCTAGCGGAGCTCAATGAGCAGTTCTTC
TRBV28	-	TRBJ1-2	-	CATWTMTEGLNYGYTF	TGTGCCACCTGGACTATGACGGAGGGCCTTAACTATGGCTACACCTTC
TRBV3-1/TRBV3-2	TRBD2	TRBJ2-5	-	CASSLGLAGIIETQYF	TGTGCCAGCAGCTTGGGACTAGCGGGTATAATCGAGACCCAGTACTTC
TRBV30	-	TRBJ2-7	-	CAWGPSSSYEQYF	TGTGCCTGGGGCCCCTCTAGCTCCTACGAGCAGTACTTC
TRBV27	TRBD1	TRBJ2-2	-	CASSLTGVGTGELFF	TGTGCCAGCAGTTTAACAGGGGTCGGGACCGGGGAGCTGTTTTTT
TRBV19	-	TRBJ2-3	-	CASSIGRPSGADTQYF	TGTGCCAGTAGTATAGGTAGACCCTCGGGAGCAGATACGCAGTATTTT
TRBV27	-	TRBJ2-1	-	CASSLWAGPQNEQFF	TGTGCCAGCAGTTTATGGGCAGGGCCGCAGAATGAGCAGTTCTTC
TRBV3-1/TRBV3-2	TRBD2	TRBJ2-2	-	CASSSGTSANTGELFF	TGTGCCAGCAGCTCCGGGACTAGCGCGAACACCGGGGAGCTGTTTTTT
TRBV19	TRBD1	TRBJ2-2	-	CASSLQGARTGELFF	TGTGCCAGTAGCCTCCAGGGGGCGCGCACCGGGGAGCTGTTTTTT
TRBV11-3	-	TRBJ1-3	-	CASSSGGGNTIYF	TGTGCCAGCAGCTCAGGAGGTGGAAACACCATATATTTT
TRBV15	TRBD2	TRBJ2-1	-	CATSRDEWASGRVSYNEQFF	TGTGCCACCAGCAGAGATGAGTGGGCTAGCGGGAGAGTATCCTACAATGAGCAGTTCTTC
TRBV6-1	-	TRBJ1-3	-	CASSENQARSGNTIYF	TGTGCCAGCAGTGAAAATCAGGCGCGCTCTGGAAACACCATATATTTT
TRBV25-1	-	TRBJ1-5	medium-sized	CASSESGDGNQPQHF	TGTGCCAGCAGTGAATCAGGGGACGGGAATCAGCCCCAGCATTTT
TRBV9	TRBD2	TRBJ2-1	-	CASSALGLAGGDEQFF	TGTGCCAGCAGCGCTCTCGGACTAGCGGGAGGGGATGAGCAGTTCTTC
TRBV19	TRBD1	TRBJ1-4	few	CASSGTVGEKLFF	TGTGCCAGTAGCGGGACAGTGGGTGAAAAACTGTTTTTT
TRBV28	-	TRBJ2-3	-	CASSLLTGDRTDTQYF	TGTGCCAGCAGTTTATTGACGGGGGACCGCACAGATACGCAGTATTTT
TRBV2	TRBD1	TRBJ2-5	-	CASSLMGQGVRETQYF	TGTGCCAGCAGTTTAATGGGACAGGGAGTACGAGAGACCCAGTACTTC
TRBV4-3	-	TRBJ1-5	-	CASSQVTGLDQPQHF	TGCGCCAGCAGCCAAGTGACGGGACTCGATCAGCCCCAGCATTTT
TRBV7-2	TRBD2	TRBJ2-2	-	CASSQTSSNTGELFF	TGTGCCAGCAGCCAGACTAGCTCTAACACCGGGGAGCTGTTTTTT
TRBV25-1	TRBD2	TRBJ2-3	-	CASSEQGTRGTDTQYF	TGTGCCAGCAGTGAACAAGGGACTAGAGGCACAGATACGCAGTATTTT
TRBV28	-	TRBJ1-1	-	CASSVPGGSGTEAFF	TGTGCCAGCAGTGTCCCCGGGGGTTCGGGCACTGAAGCTTTCTTT
TRBV5-6	TRBD1	TRBJ1-3	-	CASNRNEGARGNTIYF	TGTGCCAGCAACCGGAACGAGGGGGCGCGCGGAAACACCATATATTTT
TRBV10-3	TRBD2	TRBJ2-2	-	CATVAGENTGELFF	TGTGCCACCGTAGCGGGAGAAAACACCGGGGAGCTGTTTTTT
TRBV7-9	TRBD2	TRBJ2-7	-	CASAETSGPYEQYF	TGTGCCAGCGCCGAGACTAGCGGCCCCTACGAGCAGTACTTC
TRBV5-4	TRBD2	TRBJ2-3	-	CASSPIAGVSTDTQYF	TGTGCCAGCAGCCCCATAGCGGGAGTTAGCACAGATACGCAGTATTTT
TRBV19	TRBD1	TRBJ1-3	-	CASSGSTGAGNTIYF	TGTGCCAGTAGTGGTTCGACAGGGGCTGGAAACACCATATATTTT
TRBV4-1	-	TRBJ2-2	-	CASSHRANTGELFF	TGCGCCAGCAGCCACCGGGCGAACACCGGGGAGCTGTTTTTT